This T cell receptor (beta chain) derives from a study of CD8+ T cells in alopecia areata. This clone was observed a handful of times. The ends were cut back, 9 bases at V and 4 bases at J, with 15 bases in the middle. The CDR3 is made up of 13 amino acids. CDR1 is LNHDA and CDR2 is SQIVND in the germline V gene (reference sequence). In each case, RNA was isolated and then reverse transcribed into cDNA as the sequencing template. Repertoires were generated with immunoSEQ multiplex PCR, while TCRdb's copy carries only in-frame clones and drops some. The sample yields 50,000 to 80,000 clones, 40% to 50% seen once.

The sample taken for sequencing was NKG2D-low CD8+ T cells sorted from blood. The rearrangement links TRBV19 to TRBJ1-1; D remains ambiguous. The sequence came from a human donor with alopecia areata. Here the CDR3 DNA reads TGTGCCAGCCAGATACTAGACGGCACTGAAGCTTTCTTT. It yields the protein CASQILDGTEAFF.